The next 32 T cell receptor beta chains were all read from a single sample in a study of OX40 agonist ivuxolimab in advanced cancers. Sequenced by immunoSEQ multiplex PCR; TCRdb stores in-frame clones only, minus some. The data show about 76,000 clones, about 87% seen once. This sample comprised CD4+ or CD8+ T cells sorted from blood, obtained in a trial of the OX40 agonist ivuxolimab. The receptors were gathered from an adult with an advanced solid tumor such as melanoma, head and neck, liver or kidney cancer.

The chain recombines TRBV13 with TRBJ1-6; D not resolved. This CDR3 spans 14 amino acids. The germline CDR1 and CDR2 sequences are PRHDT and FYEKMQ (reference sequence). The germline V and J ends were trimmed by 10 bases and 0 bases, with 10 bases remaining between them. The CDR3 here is CATTLSSYNSPLHF. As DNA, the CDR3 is TGTGCCACCACATTGAGCTCCTATAATTCACCCCTCCACTTT.

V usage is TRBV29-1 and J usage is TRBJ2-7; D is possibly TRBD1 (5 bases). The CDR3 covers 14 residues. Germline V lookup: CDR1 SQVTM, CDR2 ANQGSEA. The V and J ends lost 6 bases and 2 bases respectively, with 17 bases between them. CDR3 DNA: TGCAGCGTCGTGTCGGTCAGGGCCCCCTACGAGCAGTACTTC. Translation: CSVVSVRAPYEQYF.

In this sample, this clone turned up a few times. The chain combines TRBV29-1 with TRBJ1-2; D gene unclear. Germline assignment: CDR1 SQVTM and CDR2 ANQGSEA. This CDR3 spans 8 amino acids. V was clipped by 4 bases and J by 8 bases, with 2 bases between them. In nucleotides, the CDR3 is TGCAGCGTTGGGGGCTACACCTTC. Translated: CSVGGYTF. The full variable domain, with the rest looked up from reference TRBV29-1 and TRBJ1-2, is SAVISQKPSRDICQRGTSLTIQCQVDSQVTMMFWYRQQPGQSLTLIATANQGSEATYESGFVIDKFPISRPNLTFSTLTVSNMSPEDSSIYLCSVGGYTFGSGTRLTVV.

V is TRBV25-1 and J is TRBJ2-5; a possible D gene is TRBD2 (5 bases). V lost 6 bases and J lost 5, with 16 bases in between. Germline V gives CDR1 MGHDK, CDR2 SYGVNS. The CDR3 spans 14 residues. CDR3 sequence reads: CASRSTGGEETQYF. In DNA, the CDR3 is TGTGCCAGCAGAAGTACGGGTGGGGAGGAGACCCAGTACTTC.

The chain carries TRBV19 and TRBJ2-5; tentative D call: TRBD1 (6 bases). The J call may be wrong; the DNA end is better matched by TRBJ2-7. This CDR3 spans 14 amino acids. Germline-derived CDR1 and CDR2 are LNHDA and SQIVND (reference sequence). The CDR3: CASSIGGQSYEQYF. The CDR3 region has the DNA TGTGCCAGTAGTATAGGAGGACAGTCCTACGAGCAGTACTTC.

The CDR3 DNA reads as TGTGCCAGCAGTGAACTTCCAGATACGCAGTATTTT. It codes for CASSELPDTQYF. The chain employs TRBV2 and TRBJ2-3; D unclear. This CDR3 is 12 amino acids long. V was shortened by 2 bases and J by 4 bases, with 4 bases between the two germline ends. CDR1 is SNHLY, CDR2 FYNNEI, per germline. The full variable domain, rest sourced from reference TRBV2 and TRBJ2-3, is EPEVTQTPSHQVTQMGQEVILRCVPISNHLYFYWYRQILGQKVEFLVSFYNNEISEKSEIFDDQFSVERPDGSNFTLKIRSTKLEDSAMYFCASSELPDTQYFGPGTRLTVL.

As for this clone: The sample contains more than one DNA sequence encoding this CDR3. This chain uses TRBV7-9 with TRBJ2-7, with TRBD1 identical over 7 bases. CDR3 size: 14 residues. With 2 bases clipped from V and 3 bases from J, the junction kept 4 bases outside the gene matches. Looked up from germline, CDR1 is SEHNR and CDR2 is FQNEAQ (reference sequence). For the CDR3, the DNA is TGTGCCAGCAGCTTAACAGGGGTCCTCTACGAGCAGTACTTC. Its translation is CASSLTGVLYEQYF. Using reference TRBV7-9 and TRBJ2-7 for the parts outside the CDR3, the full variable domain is DTGVSQNPRHKITKRGQNVTFRCDPISEHNRLYWYRQTLGQGPEFLTYFQNEAQLEKSRLLSDRFSAERPKGSFSTLEIQRTEQGDSAMYLCASSLTGVLYEQYFGPGTRLTVT.

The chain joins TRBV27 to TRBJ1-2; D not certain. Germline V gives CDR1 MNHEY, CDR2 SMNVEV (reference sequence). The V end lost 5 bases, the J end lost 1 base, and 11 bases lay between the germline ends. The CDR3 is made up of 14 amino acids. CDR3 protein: CASSPRTGNYGYTF. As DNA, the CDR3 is TGTGCCAGCAGTCCCAGGACCGGTAACTATGGCTACACCTTC.

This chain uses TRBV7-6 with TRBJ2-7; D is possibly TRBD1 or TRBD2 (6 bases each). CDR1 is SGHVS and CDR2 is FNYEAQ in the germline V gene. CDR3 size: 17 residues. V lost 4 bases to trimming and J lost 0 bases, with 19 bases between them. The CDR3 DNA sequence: TGTGCCAGCAGCTCGTGGGTCGGGGGCGCCAACTCCTACGAGCAGTACTTC. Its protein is CASSSWVGGANSYEQYF.

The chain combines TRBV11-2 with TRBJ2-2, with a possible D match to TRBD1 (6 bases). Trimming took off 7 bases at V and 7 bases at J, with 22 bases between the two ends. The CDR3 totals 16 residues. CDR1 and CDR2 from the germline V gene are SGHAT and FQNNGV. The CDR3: CASTPRGGGSSGELFF. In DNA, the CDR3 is TGTGCCAGCACCCCCAGGGGCGGTGGTTCGAGCGGGGAGCTGTTTTTT.

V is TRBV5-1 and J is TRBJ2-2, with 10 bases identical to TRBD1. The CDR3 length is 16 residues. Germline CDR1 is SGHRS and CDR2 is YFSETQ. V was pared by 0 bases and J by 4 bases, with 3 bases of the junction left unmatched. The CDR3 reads CASSLGGQGSTGELFF. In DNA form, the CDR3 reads TGCGCCAGCAGCTTGGGGGGACAGGGGAGCACCGGGGAGCTGTTTTTT.

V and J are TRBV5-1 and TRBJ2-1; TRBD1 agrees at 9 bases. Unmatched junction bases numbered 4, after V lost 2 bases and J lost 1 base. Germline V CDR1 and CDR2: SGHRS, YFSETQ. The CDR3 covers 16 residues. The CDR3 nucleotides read TGCGCCAGCAGCTTTTCCGGGACAGGGTCCTACAATGAGCAGTTCTTC. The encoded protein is CASSFSGTGSYNEQFF.

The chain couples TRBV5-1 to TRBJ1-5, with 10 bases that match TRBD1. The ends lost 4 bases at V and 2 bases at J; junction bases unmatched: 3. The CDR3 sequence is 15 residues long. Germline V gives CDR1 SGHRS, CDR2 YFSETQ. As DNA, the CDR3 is TGCGCCAGCAGCCCTGGGACAGGGGGCAATCAGCCCCAGCATTTT. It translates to CASSPGTGGNQPQHF.

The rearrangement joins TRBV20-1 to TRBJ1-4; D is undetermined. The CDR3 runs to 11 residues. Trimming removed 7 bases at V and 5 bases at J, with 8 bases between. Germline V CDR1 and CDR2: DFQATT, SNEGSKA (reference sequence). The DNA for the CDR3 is TGCAGTGTAGGGAGCAATGAAAAACTGTTTTTT. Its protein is CSVGSNEKLFF.

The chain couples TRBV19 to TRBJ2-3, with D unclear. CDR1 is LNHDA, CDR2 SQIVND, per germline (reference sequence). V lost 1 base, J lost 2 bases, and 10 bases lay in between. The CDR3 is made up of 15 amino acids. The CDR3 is CASSIGGSHTDTQYF. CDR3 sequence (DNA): TGTGCCAGTAGTATAGGCGGCAGCCACACAGATACGCAGTATTTT.

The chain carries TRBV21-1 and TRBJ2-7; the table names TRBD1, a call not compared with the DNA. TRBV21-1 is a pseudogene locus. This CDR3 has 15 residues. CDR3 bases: TGTGCCAGCAGCAAAGATGACAGGGCGATGAACGAGCAGTACTTC. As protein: CASSKDDRAMNEQYF.

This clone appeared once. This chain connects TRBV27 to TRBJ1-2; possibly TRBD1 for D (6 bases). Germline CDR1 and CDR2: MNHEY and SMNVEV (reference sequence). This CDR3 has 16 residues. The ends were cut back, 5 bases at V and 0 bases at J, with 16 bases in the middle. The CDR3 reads CASSPAHRVTNYGYTF. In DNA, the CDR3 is TGTGCCAGCAGTCCGGCCCACAGGGTGACTAACTATGGCTACACCTTC.

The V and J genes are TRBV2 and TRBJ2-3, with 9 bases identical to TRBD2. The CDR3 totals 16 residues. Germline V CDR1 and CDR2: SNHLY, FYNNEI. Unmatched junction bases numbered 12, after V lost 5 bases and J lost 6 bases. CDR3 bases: TGTGCCAGCAGTCTAATAGGACTAGCGAATAGGGATACGCAGTATTTT. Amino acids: CASSLIGLANRDTQYF.

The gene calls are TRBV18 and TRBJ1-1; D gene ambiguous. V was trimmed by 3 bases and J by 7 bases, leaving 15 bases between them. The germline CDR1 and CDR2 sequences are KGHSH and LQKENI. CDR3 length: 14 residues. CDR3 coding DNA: TGTGCCAGCTCACCTCTTGGACGGGATATTGAAGCTTTCTTT. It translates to CASSPLGRDIEAFF.

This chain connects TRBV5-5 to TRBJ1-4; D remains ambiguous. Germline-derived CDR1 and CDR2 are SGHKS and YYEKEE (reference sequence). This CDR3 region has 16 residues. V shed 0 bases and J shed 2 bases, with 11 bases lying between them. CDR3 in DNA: TGTGCCAGCAGCTTGGTCCCGGGGAGCACTAATGAAAAACTGTTTTTT. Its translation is CASSLVPGSTNEKLFF.

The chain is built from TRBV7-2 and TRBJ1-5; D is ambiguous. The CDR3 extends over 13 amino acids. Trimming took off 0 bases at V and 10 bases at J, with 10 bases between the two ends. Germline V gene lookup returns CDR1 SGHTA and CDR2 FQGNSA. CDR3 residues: CASSLANQRPQHF. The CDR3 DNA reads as TGTGCCAGCAGCTTAGCGAACCAACGTCCCCAGCATTTT.

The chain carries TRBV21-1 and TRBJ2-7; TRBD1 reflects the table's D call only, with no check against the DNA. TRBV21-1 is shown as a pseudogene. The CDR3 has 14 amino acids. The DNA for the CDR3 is TGTGCCAGCAGCAAAGCCGGACAGTCCTACGAGCAGTACTTC. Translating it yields CASSKAGQSYEQYF.

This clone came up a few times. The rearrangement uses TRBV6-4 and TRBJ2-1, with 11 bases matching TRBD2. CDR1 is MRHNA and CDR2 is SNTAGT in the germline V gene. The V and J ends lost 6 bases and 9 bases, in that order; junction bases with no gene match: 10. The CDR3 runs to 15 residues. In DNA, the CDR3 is TGTGCCAGCAGCGCCGGGACTAGCGGTATTGGTGAGCAGTTCTTC. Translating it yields CASSAGTSGIGEQFF.

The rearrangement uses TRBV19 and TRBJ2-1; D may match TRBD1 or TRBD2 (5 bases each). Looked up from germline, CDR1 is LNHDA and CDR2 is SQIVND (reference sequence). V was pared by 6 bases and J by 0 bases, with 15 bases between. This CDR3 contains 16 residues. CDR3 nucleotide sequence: TGTGCCAGTAGAGTATACGGGGACCGCTCCTACAATGAGCAGTTCTTC. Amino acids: CASRVYGDRSYNEQFF.

This CDR3 is CASSAGVQETQYF. The CDR3, as DNA: TGTGCCAGCAGCGCGGGAGTCCAAGAGACCCAGTACTTC. The genes are TRBV5-4 and TRBJ2-5; 7 positions agree with TRBD2. V gave up 4 bases and J gave up 1 base; unmatched junction bases: 1. This CDR3 has 13 amino acids. CDR1 SGHNT and CDR2 YYREEE come from the germline V gene (reference sequence). Full variable domain (remainder filled in from reference TRBV5-4 and TRBJ2-5): ETGVTQSPTHLIKTRGQQVTLRCSSQSGHNTVSWYQQALGQGPQFIFQYYREEENGRGNFPPRFSGLQFPNYSSELNVNALELDDSALYLCASSAGVQETQYFGPGTRLLVL.

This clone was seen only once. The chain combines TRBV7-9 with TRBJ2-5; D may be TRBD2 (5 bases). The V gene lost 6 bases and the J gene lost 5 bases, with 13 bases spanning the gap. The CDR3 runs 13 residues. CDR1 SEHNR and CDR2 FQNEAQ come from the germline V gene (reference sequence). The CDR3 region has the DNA TGTGCCAGCAGTGCCCGAGCGGTGGAGACCCAGTACTTC. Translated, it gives CASSARAVETQYF.

CDR3 in DNA: TGTGCCAGCAGCCAAGATGTGTCTAGCGGGGGAGAGACCCAGTACTTC. Its protein is CASSQDVSSGGETQYF. The V call is TRBV5-4, the J call TRBJ2-5; 10 bases are shared with TRBD2. After removal of 4 bases from V and 4 bases from J, the junction contained 10 bases not matched to a gene. Germline V lookup: CDR1 SGHNT, CDR2 YYREEE (reference sequence). The CDR3 runs 16 residues.

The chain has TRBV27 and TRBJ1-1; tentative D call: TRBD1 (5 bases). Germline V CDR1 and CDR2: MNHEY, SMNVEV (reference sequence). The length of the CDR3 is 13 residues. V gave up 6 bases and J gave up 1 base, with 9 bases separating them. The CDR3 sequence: CASRPQANTEAFF. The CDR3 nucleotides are TGTGCCAGCAGGCCACAGGCGAACACTGAAGCTTTCTTT.

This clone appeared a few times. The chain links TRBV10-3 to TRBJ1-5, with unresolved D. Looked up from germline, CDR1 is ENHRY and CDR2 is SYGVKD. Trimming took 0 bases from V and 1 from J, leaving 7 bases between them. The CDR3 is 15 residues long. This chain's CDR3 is CAISESEDSNQPQHF. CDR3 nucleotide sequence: TGTGCCATCAGTGAGTCTGAGGACAGCAATCAGCCCCAGCATTTT.

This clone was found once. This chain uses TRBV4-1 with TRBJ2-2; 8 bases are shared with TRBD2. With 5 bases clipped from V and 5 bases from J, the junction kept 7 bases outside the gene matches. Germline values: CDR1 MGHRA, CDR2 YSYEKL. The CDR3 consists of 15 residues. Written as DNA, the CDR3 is TGCGCCAGCAGCGCGGCGGGGGGAGGGACCGGGGAGCTGTTTTTT. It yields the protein CASSAAGGGTGELFF.

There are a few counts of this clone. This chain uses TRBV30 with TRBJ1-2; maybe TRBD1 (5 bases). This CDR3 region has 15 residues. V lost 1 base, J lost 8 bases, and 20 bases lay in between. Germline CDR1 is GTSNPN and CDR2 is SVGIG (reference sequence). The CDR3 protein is CAWSGRLGAFGGYTF. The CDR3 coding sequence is TGTGCCTGGAGTGGAAGACTAGGGGCCTTCGGGGGCTACACCTTC.

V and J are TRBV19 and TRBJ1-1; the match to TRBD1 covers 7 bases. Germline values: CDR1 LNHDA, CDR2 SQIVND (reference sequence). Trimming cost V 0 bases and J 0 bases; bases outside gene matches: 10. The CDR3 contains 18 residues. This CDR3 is CASSIDLERQGMNTEAFF. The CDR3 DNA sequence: TGTGCCAGTAGTATAGATCTTGAAAGACAGGGAATGAACACTGAAGCTTTCTTT.